This T cell receptor beta chain was found in a study of beta chain features in type 1 diabetes. The authors reverse transcribed all of the isolated RNA, so sequencing captured expressed TCRB transcripts. Clones were read by immunoSEQ multiplex PCR, and TCRdb kept only the in-frame ones, dropping some. The top ten hold 0.05% to 0.065% of the sample, which has just over 450,000 clones, approximately 30% seen once. Germline V lookup: CDR1 LGHNA, CDR2 YNFKEQ. This CDR3 is built from 16 residues. Between the trimmed V and J ends, which lost 1 base and 0 bases, there was a span of 10 bases. V usage is TRBV4-2 and J usage is TRBJ2-4; maybe TRBD1 (5 bases). The sample consisted of naive CD4+ T cells from blood. The clonotype comes from a man between 18 and 35 years old in good health. CDR3 nucleotides: TGTGCCAGCAGCCAAGGGGGCCTGCTAGCCAAAAACATTCAGTACTTC. It yields the protein CASSQGGLLAKNIQYF.